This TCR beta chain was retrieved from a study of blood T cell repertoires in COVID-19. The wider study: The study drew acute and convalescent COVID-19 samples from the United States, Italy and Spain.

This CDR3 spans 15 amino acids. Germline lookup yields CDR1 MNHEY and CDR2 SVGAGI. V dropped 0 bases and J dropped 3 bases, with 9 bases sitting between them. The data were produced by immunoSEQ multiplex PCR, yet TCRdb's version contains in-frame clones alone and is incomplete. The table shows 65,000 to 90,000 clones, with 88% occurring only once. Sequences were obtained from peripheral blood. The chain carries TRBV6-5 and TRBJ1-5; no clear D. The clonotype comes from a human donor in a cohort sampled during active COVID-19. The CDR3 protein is CASSYSRPDNQPQHF. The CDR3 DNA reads TGTGCCAGCAGTTACTCCAGGCCTGACAATCAGCCCCAGCATTTT.